This record concerns one TCR beta chain sequence. The data originate from a study of blood T cell repertoires in COVID-19. Study summary: COVID-19 samples, acute and convalescent, were from the United States, Italy and Spain.

Method: immunoSEQ multiplex PCR; TCRdb's copy keeps in-frame clones and lacks some. The sample comprises more than 150,000 clones, 60% to 80% of which are singletons, and more than 25% rests with the top ten. The V end lost 0 bases, the J end lost 2 bases, and 16 bases lay between the germline ends. The CDR3 extends over 17 amino acids. Germline V lookup: CDR1 SGHRS, CDR2 YFSETQ. The specimen was peripheral blood. The chain carries TRBV5-1 and TRBJ2-3; D gene uncertain. The clonotype originates from a woman in her 70s with acute or convalescent COVID-19. CDR3 sequence: CASSLAQTTIITDTQYF. The CDR3 DNA is TGCGCCAGCAGCTTGGCGCAGACCACTATAATCACAGATACGCAGTATTTT.